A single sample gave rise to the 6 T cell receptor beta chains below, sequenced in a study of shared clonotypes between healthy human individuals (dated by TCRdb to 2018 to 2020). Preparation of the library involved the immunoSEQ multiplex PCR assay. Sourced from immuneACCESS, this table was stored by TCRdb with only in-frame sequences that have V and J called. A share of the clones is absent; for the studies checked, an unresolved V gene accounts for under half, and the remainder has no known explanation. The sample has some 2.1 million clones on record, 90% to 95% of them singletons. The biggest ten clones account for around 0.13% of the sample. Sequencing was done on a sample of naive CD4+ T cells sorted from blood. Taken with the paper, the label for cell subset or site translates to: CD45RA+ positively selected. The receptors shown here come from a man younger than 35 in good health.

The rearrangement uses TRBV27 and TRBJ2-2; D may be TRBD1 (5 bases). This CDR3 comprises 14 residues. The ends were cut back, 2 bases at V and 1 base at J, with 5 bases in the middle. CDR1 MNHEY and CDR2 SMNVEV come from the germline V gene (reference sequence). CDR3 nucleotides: TGTGCCAGCAGTTTAGGACAGAACACCGGGGAGCTGTTTTTT. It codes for CASSLGQNTGELFF.

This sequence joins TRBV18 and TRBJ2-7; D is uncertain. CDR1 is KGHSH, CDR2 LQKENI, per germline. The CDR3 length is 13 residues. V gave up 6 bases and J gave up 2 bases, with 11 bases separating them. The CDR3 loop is CASSPSFAYEQYF. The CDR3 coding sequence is TGTGCCAGCTCGCCCTCATTCGCCTACGAGCAGTACTTC.

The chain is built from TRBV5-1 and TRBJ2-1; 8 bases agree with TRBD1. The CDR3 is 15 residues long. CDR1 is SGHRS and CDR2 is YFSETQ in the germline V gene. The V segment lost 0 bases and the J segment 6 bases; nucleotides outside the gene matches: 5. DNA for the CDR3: TGCGCCAGCAGCTTGGCCGGGACAGGATCCAATGAGCAGTTCTTC. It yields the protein CASSLAGTGSNEQFF. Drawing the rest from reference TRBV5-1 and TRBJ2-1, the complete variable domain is KAGVTQTPRYLIKTRGQQVTLSCSPISGHRSVSWYQQTPGQGLQFLFEYFSETQRNKGNFPGRFSGRQFSNSRSEMNVSTLELGDSALYLCASSLAGTGSNEQFFGPGTRLTVL.

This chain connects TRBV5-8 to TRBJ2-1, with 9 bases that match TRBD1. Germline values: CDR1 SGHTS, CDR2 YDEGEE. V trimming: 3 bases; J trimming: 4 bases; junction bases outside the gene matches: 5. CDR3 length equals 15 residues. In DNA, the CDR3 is TGTGCCAGCAGCTCGACCGGGACAGGGTACAATGAGCAGTTCTTC. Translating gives CASSSTGTGYNEQFF.

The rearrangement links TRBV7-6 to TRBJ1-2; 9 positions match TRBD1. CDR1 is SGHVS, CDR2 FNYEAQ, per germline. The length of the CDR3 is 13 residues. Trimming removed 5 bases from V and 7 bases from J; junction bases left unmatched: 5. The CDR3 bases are TGTGCCAGCAGCCCGGGACAGGGTAGTGGCTACACCTTC. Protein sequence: CASSPGQGSGYTF. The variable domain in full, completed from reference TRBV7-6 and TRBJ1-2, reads GAGVSQSPRYKVTKRGQDVALRCDPISGHVSLYWYRQALGQGPEFLTYFNYEAQQDKSGLPNDRFSAERPEGSISTLTIQRTEQRDSAMYRCASSPGQGSGYTFGSGTRLTVV.

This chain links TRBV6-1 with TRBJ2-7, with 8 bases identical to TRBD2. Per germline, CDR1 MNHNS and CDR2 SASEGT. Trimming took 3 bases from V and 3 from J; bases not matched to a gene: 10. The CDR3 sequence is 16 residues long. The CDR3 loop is CASSEGRGLVLYEQYF. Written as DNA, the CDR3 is TGTGCCAGCAGTGAGGGAAGGGGACTAGTCCTCTACGAGCAGTACTTC.